A single sample is the source of the 14 T cell receptor beta chains below, sequenced in a study of CD8 T cells in ankylosing spondylitis. TCRdb re-called the 5' RACE reads with MiXCR, one entry per CDR3 protein. The sample shows 200,000 to 300,000 distinct CDR3 sequences, 24% of them seen only once. Sequenced sample: blood, either unsorted or a sorted T cell fraction (not recorded which). These receptor sequences come from a male donor with ankylosing spondylitis or in good health (not recorded which).

The chain joins TRBV5-5 to TRBJ2-7; no definite D call. Germline V gene sequence: CDR1 SGHKS, CDR2 YYEKEE (reference sequence). Trimming removed 4 bases at V and 1 base at J, with 15 bases between. This CDR3 is built from 15 residues. CDR3 residues: CASSPEPDGSYEQYF. DNA for the CDR3: TGTGCCAGCAGCCCCGAGCCGGACGGATCCTACGAGCAGTACTTC.

This clonotype was recorded a few times. V and J are TRBV20-1 and TRBJ2-1; 9 nucleotides agree with TRBD1. The CDR3 runs to 14 residues. Germline V CDR1 and CDR2: DFQATT, SNEGSKA (reference sequence). J was trimmed by 4 bases and V by 5 bases; bases with no gene match: 6. The CDR3 sequence is CSASGQGPYNEQFF. The CDR3 DNA reads TGCAGTGCTTCGGGACAGGGCCCATACAATGAGCAGTTCTTC.

This clonotype was counted ten times or more. The CDR3 loop is CASSAQGLVGSEQYF. The CDR3, as DNA: TGTGCCAGCAGTGCCCAGGGTCTAGTAGGGAGCGAGCAGTACTTC. The chain recombines TRBV6-1 with TRBJ2-7; either TRBD1 or TRBD2 may fit D (5 bases each). The CDR3 runs to 15 residues. Trimming pared 4 bases from V and 6 bases from J, leaving 19 bases between. Germline CDR1 reads MNHNS; CDR2 reads SASEGT.

This clonotype was found a few times. V and J are TRBV20-1 and TRBJ1-2, with 8 nucleotides matching TRBD1. Unmatched junction bases numbered 4, after V lost 5 bases and J lost 2 bases. The length of the CDR3 is 13 residues. The germline V gene encodes CDR1 DFQATT and CDR2 SNEGSKA (reference sequence). The CDR3 loop reads CSAPGQGNYGYTF. The CDR3 coding sequence is TGCAGTGCTCCCGGACAGGGAAACTATGGCTACACCTTC.

The chain employs TRBV12-3 or TRBV12-4 and TRBJ2-7; D not certain. CDR3 length: 13 amino acids. Trimming took off 5 bases at V and 3 bases at J, with 11 bases between the two ends. CDR3 region: CASSVDGIYEQYF. CDR3 nucleotides: TGTGCCAGCAGTGTGGACGGAATCTACGAGCAGTACTTC.

This clonotype turned up a few times. The V and J genes are TRBV15 and TRBJ2-1; perhaps TRBD2 as D (5 bases). The CDR3 spans 16 residues. Germline V gives CDR1 LNHNV, CDR2 YYDKDF (reference sequence). The V end lost 1 base, the J end lost 0 bases, and 10 bases lay between the germline ends. CDR3 amino acids: CATSRARGSSYNEQFF. In DNA, the CDR3 is TGTGCCACCAGCAGAGCACGGGGAAGCTCCTACAATGAGCAGTTCTTC.

This clonotype occurred many times. J is TRBJ2-7 and V is TRBV12-3 or TRBV12-4; either TRBD1 or TRBD2 may fit D (5 bases each). The CDR3 contains 13 residues. V was cut by 5 bases and J by 3 bases, with 11 bases left in between. CDR3 loop: CASSPGTGYEQYF. The CDR3 nucleotides are TGTGCCAGCAGTCCGGGGACGGGCTACGAGCAGTACTTC.

This clonotype was observed at least ten times. The J gene is TRBJ2-3, the V gene TRBV20-1; 14 bases fit TRBD2. Per germline, CDR1 DFQATT and CDR2 SNEGSKA (reference sequence). There are 16 residues in the CDR3. Trimming took 4 bases from V and 2 from J; bases not matched to a gene: 5. The CDR3 DNA reads TGCAGTGCTACCCGACTAGCGGGGGGGTCCACAGATACGCAGTATTTT. This translates into CSATRLAGGSTDTQYF.

The chain uses TRBV20-1 and TRBJ1-2; 12 bases line up with TRBD1. Losses at the gene ends were 2 bases for V and 6 bases for J; bases not matched to a gene: 10. Looked up from germline, CDR1 is DFQATT and CDR2 is SNEGSKA (reference sequence). The CDR3 sequence is 16 residues long. As DNA, the CDR3 is TGCAGTGCTAGATCCAGTCCGGGACAGGGGGCGGATGGCTACACCTTC. This sequence encodes CSARSSPGQGADGYTF.

At least ten counts were recorded for this clonotype. V is TRBV29-1 and J is TRBJ1-2; 7 bases are shared with TRBD1. CDR3 length: 14 amino acids. V lost 0 bases to trimming and J lost 7 bases; unmatched junction nucleotides: 8. Germline CDR1 reads SQVTM; CDR2 reads ANQGSEA. CDR3 nucleotides: TGCAGCGTTGAAGATAGAGGGGGCGCGCTTGGCTACACCTTC. Translated: CSVEDRGGALGYTF.

There are a few counts of this clonotype. V usage is TRBV25-1 and J usage is TRBJ2-7; unclear D gene. V was cut by 2 bases and J by 0 bases, with 8 bases left in between. CDR3 length: 14 residues. Germline V CDR1 and CDR2: MGHDK, SYGVNS. The CDR3: CASSEVGSSYEQYF. DNA for the CDR3: TGTGCCAGCAGTGAAGTGGGCAGCTCCTACGAGCAGTACTTC.

This clonotype has a handful of counts. This sequence joins TRBV7-2 and TRBJ2-7, with D tentatively TRBD1 (6 bases). The germline gives CDR1 SGHTA, CDR2 FQGNSA. This CDR3 is built from 14 residues. The ends were cut back, 3 bases at V and 2 bases at J, with 11 bases in the middle. The CDR3 sequence: CASSFGDKAYEQYF. CDR3 nucleotide sequence: TGTGCCAGCAGCTTTGGGGACAAGGCCTACGAGCAGTACTTC.

This clonotype showed up just a few times. The chain recombines TRBV12-3 or TRBV12-4 with TRBJ2-5; D possibly matches TRBD1 or TRBD2 (5 bases each). The CDR3 contains 14 residues. Deletions cut 6 bases from V and 5 bases from J, with 16 bases between. CDR3 DNA: TGTGCCAGCAGCTCGCCAGGGACGGGGGAGACCCAGTACTTC. Its translation: CASSSPGTGETQYF.

In this sample, this clonotype turned up a few times. In nucleotides, the CDR3 is TGCAGTGCTCGCGAGGAGGCTGAAGCTTTCTTT. Residues: CSAREEAEAFF. The V gene is TRBV20-1, the J gene TRBJ1-1, with D unresolved. The germline V gene has CDR1 DFQATT and CDR2 SNEGSKA (reference sequence). The CDR3 sequence is 11 residues long. V dropped 5 bases and J dropped 6 bases, with 10 bases sitting between them.